This TCR beta chain appears in the sequencing data of a study of T cells after yellow fever vaccination. Broader study findings: A limited proportion of clonotypes was detected within both the CD4 and CD8 compartments. It was the secondary response that reached its peak faster, day 5 versus 15, but it was weaker.

Germline V gene lookup returns CDR1 SGDLS and CDR2 YYNGEE. Trimming stripped 3 bases from V and 1 base from J, with 16 bases between. The CDR3 runs to 17 residues. The study made its TCR cDNA through 5'RACE template switching. That step introduced a universal primer site along with UMIs. TCRdb passed the 5' RACE reads through MiXCR, listing each CDR3 protein once. The sample carries 450,000 to 550,000 distinct CDR3 sequences, 21% recorded once. This clonotype was counted a few times. The antigen is unknown. Sample: PBMCs, taken about 21 days after the first yellow fever vaccination. The receptor was derived from a man younger than 35 who received the YFV17D yellow fever vaccine. The chain recombines TRBV9 with TRBJ2-2; D might be TRBD1 (6 bases). CDR3 coding DNA: TGTGCCAGCAGCGCCCAGGGGTCACATTTGAACACCGGGGAGCTGTTTTTT. This translates into CASSAQGSHLNTGELFF.